One and the same sample provided the 10 T cell receptor beta chains below, sequenced in a study of CD8 T cells in ankylosing spondylitis. TCRdb independently ran MiXCR on the 5' RACE reads; one entry per CDR3 protein. This sample has about 400,000 distinct CDR3 sequences; 20% to 25% occur once, and the top ten carry 16%. Their antigens are not known. Whole-study results and caveats: Apparently characteristic of ankylosing spondylitis blood was a TCR beta motif (about 8 highly homologous variants).

The specimen sequenced was blood, either unsorted or a sorted T cell fraction (not recorded which). The receptor set was obtained from a male donor with ankylosing spondylitis.

The J gene is TRBJ2-3, the V gene TRBV29-1; 11 bases agree with TRBD2. With 4 bases clipped from V and 2 bases from J, the junction kept 2 bases outside the gene matches. Germline CDR1 SQVTM, CDR2 ANQGSEA. The CDR3 spans 14 residues. The CDR3 DNA is TGCAGCGTTGTAGCGGGAGGGTCCACAGATACGCAGTATTTT. Its protein is CSVVAGGSTDTQYF.

This chain uses TRBV28 with TRBJ2-2; D ambiguous. Germline CDR1 reads MDHEN; CDR2 reads SYDVKM. V lost 3 bases to trimming and J lost 4 bases, with 12 bases between them. CDR3 length: 15 residues. The DNA for the CDR3 is TGTGCCAGCAGTTTCGGACGGAGAGCCACCGGGGAGCTGTTTTTT. Protein: CASSFGRRATGELFF.

This clonotype appeared many times. The rearrangement uses TRBV7-9 and TRBJ2-1, with 7 bases matching TRBD2. CDR3 length equals 15 residues. Trimming removed 1 base from V and 2 bases from J; junction bases left unmatched: 2. Per the germline V gene, CDR1 is SEHNR and CDR2 is FQNEAQ (reference sequence). This chain's CDR3 is CASSLGGSTYNEQFF. In DNA form, the CDR3 reads TGTGCCAGCAGCTTAGGCGGGAGTACCTACAATGAGCAGTTCTTC.

The CDR3 nucleotides are TGTGCCAGCAGTCCCTTCGGACAGGGGAAATGGGATGGCTACACCTTC. This codes for CASSPFGQGKWDGYTF. The rearrangement links TRBV6-2 or TRBV6-3 to TRBJ1-2, with 9 bases identical to TRBD1. Germline trimming cut 5 bases from V and 6 bases from J; bases unmatched to any gene: 13. CDR3 length equals 16 residues. Germline CDR1 and CDR2: MNHEY and SVGEGT.

CDR3 DNA sequence: TGCGCCAGCAGCCGGGGACCACTATCCTACGAGCAGTACTTC. Its protein is CASSRGPLSYEQYF. The J gene is TRBJ2-7, the V gene TRBV4-1; D may correspond to TRBD1 or TRBD2 (5 bases each). CDR1 and CDR2 from the germline V gene are MGHRA and YSYEKL. This CDR3 has 14 residues. V was shortened by 4 bases and J by 1 base, with 11 bases between the two germline ends.

This clonotype was found a few times. This sequence joins TRBV7-9 and TRBJ1-4, with TRBD1 matching 7 bases. J was trimmed by 5 bases and V by 4 bases; bases with no gene match: 7. The CDR3 contains 15 residues. Germline lookup yields CDR1 SEHNR and CDR2 FQNEAQ (reference sequence). The CDR3 nucleotides read TGTGCCAGCAGCTCCCGACAGGGAATGAATGAAAAACTGTTTTTT. It yields the protein CASSSRQGMNEKLFF.

This clonotype occurred a few times. The chain combines TRBV6-1 with TRBJ1-2; 10 bases are shared with TRBD1. Germline assignment: CDR1 MNHNS and CDR2 SASEGT. The length of the CDR3 is 15 residues. The trim removed 3 bases at V and 7 bases at J, leaving 8 bases unmatched. In nucleotides, the CDR3 is TGTGCCAGCAGTGAGCCGGGACAGGGGATTACTGGCTACACCTTC. Translation gives CASSEPGQGITGYTF.

The V call is TRBV7-9, the J call TRBJ2-7; TRBD1 agrees at 8 bases. This CDR3 is 14 amino acids long. The V and J ends lost 5 bases and 7 bases, in that order; junction bases with no gene match: 10. Germline CDR1 reads SEHNR; CDR2 reads FQNEAQ (reference sequence). CDR3 DNA: TGTGCCAGCAGCGAGGACAGGGCCTTTTGGGAGCAGTACTTC. The encoded protein is CASSEDRAFWEQYF.

This clonotype was observed a few times. The rearrangement uses TRBV5-1 and TRBJ2-6; D perhaps matches TRBD1 (6 bases). CDR3 length: 15 residues. V lost 4 bases and J lost 3, with 11 bases in between. Germline-derived CDR1 and CDR2 are SGHRS and YFSETQ. DNA for the CDR3: TGCGCCAGCAGCGAGGGGACAATTGGGGCCAACGTCCTGACTTTC. This sequence encodes CASSEGTIGANVLTF.

This clonotype was observed a few times. V gene TRBV5-1 combines with J gene TRBJ2-1; TRBD2 matches at 10 bases. The CDR3 extends over 15 amino acids. Trimming cost V 4 bases and J 5 bases; bases outside gene matches: 6. The germline V gene has CDR1 SGHRS and CDR2 YFSETQ. The CDR3 DNA reads as TGCGCCAGCAGCCCCCTAGCGGGAGACCACAATGAGCAGTTCTTC. Translation: CASSPLAGDHNEQFF. The variable domain in full, with the rest retrieved from reference TRBV5-1 and TRBJ2-1, is KAGVTQTPRYLIKTRGQQVTLSCSPISGHRSVSWYQQTPGQGLQFLFEYFSETQRNKGNFPGRFSGRQFSNSRSEMNVSTLELGDSALYLCASSPLAGDHNEQFFGPGTRLTVL.